This TCR beta chain is drawn from a study of blood T cell repertoires in COVID-19. Study as a whole: Acute and convalescent COVID-19 specimens originated in the United States, Italy and Spain.

The CDR3 runs to 16 residues. Looked up from germline, CDR1 is KGHDR and CDR2 is SFDVKD. V lost 1 base to trimming and J lost 2 bases, with 12 bases between them. This clone was detected once. Data came from immunoSEQ multiplex PCR; TCRdb stores just in-frame clones and leaves some out. The sample records 85,000 to 110,000 clones, about 87% being singletons. The sample taken for sequencing was peripheral blood. The chain has TRBV24-1 and TRBJ2-3; TRBD1 is a possible D gene (6 bases). The sequence came from a human donor in a cohort sampled during active or convalescent COVID-19. CDR3 loop: CATSDFGGLLTDTQYF. The CDR3 DNA follows: TGTGCCACCAGTGATTTTGGGGGCCTTCTCACAGATACGCAGTATTTT.